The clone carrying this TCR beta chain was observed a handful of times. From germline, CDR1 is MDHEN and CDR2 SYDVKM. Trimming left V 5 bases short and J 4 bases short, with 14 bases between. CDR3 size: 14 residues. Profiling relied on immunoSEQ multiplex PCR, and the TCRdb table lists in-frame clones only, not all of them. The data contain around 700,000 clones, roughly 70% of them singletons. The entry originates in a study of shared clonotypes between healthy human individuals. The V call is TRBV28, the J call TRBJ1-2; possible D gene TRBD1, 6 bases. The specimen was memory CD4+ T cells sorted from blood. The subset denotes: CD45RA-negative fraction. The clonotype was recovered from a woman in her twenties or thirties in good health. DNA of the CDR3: TGTGCCAGCAGTACCCGGGTAGGGGGCTATGGCTACACCTTC. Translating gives CASSTRVGGYGYTF.